This T cell receptor (beta chain) was sequenced in a study of vaccination and CD4 T cells after COVID-19. Overall study context: Post-COVID draws came a median around 100 days after diagnosis (range 35 to 161).

Germline V gives CDR1 MNHNS, CDR2 SASEGT. V dropped 5 bases and J dropped 8 bases, with 18 bases sitting between them. CDR3 size: 14 residues. This clonotype appeared a few times. Its matching antigen is unknown. Noted treatment: 10-day PBMC culture with coronavirus spike peptide pools or control peptides (ViraFEST assay). The Oncomine TCR Beta short-read assay sequenced DNA from cultured CD4+ T cells. Via MiXCR, TCRdb re-called the PCR reads, giving one row per CDR3 protein. The table lists about 14,000 distinct CDR3 sequences, just under 65% of them singletons. The source of this sequence is a human donor who had recovered from COVID-19. Sequenced input: CD4+ T cells from blood, cultured in vitro. V and J are TRBV6-1 and TRBJ1-2, with D possibly TRBD1 on 6 matching bases. The CDR3 protein is CASSTPQGLGGYTF. Here the CDR3 DNA reads TGTGCCAGCAGTACCCCCCAGGGGCTGGGCGGCTACACCTTC.